Listed below are T cell receptor beta chains from one sample, sequenced in a study of T cells in Graves' hyperthyroidism and ophthalmopathy. TCRdb re-analysed the multiplex PCR reads in MiXCR, keeping a single row per CDR3 protein. Here the sample spans approximately 600,000 distinct CDR3 sequences, around 20% being singletons. Sequenced input: blood. These receptors were obtained from a young man with Graves' ophthalmopathy. The CDR3 runs from the conserved cysteine through the conserved F or W. D genes are given only for firm matches. The size entry is marked missing in some rows and otherwise reads once, few, many or a size class.

CAIRNPNTEAFF,TGTGCCATACGGAACCCGAACACTGAAGCTTTCTTT,12,many,TRBJ1-1,.,TRBV6-1
CASRTGGLANEKLFF,TGTGCCAGCCGGACAGGGGGGCTGGCTAATGAAAAACTGTTTTTT,15,many,TRBJ1-4,TRBD1,TRBV7-2
CASSNRDRGSYEQYF,TGTGCCAGCAGCAACCGGGACAGGGGCTCCTACGAGCAGTACTTC,15,many,TRBJ2-7,TRBD1,TRBV7-6
CSALLPGLAGGIYNEQFF,TGCAGTGCTCTCCTCCCGGGACTAGCGGGAGGGATCTACAATGAGCAGTTCTTC,18,.,TRBJ2-1,TRBD2,TRBV20-1
CASSLLPGRRNEQFF,TGTGCCAGCAGCTTACTCCCAGGGAGGAGGAATGAGCAGTTCTTC,15,many,TRBJ2-1,.,TRBV11-2
CASSADRYSNYGYTF,TGTGCCAGCAGTGCGGACAGGTACAGCAACTATGGCTACACCTTC,15,.,TRBJ1-2,TRBD1,TRBV6-1
CASRKLAAYEQYF,TGTGCCAGCAGGAAATTAGCCGCCTACGAGCAGTACTTC,13,.,TRBJ2-7,.,TRBV28
CASNDNQPQHF,TGTGCCAGCAACGACAATCAGCCCCAGCATTTT,11,many,TRBJ1-5,.,TRBV6-1
CASSGPETGANVLTF,TGTGCCAGCAGTGGACCGGAGACTGGGGCCAACGTCCTGACTTTC,15,few,TRBJ2-6,.,TRBV28
CATSDPGQGVETQYF,TGTGCCACCAGTGACCCGGGACAGGGGGTTGAGACCCAGTACTTC,15,.,TRBJ2-5,TRBD1,TRBV24-1
CAWSVVGPNEKLFF,TGTGCCTGGAGTGTAGTGGGCCCTAATGAAAAACTGTTTTTT,14,.,TRBJ1-4,.,TRBV30
CASSWTAAGYDEQYF,TGTGCCAGCAGTTGGACAGCGGCGGGGTACGACGAGCAGTACTTC,15,.,TRBJ2-7,.,TRBV6-2/TRBV6-3
CAPPGLADSYEQYF,TGTGCTCCCCCGGGACTAGCGGACTCCTACGAGCAGTACTTC,14,many,TRBJ2-7,TRBD2,TRBV30
CASSPGRSGNTIYF,TGTGCCAGCAGCCCCGGTCGCTCTGGAAACACCATATATTTT,14,many,TRBJ1-3,.,TRBV2
CASRGQGPSYEQYF,TGTGCCAGCAGGGGACAGGGGCCATCCTACGAGCAGTACTTC,14,many,TRBJ2-7,TRBD1,TRBV6-1
CASSPPGGKGGYTF,TGTGCCAGCTCACCCCCGGGGGGGAAGGGCGGCTACACCTTC,14,.,TRBJ1-2,.,TRBV18
CASSPGRQGAEAFF,TGTGCCAGCAGTCCGGGGAGACAGGGCGCTGAAGCTTTCTTT,14,many,TRBJ1-1,TRBD1,TRBV6-2/TRBV6-3
CASSLAAGTSAYNEQFF,TGCGCCAGCAGCTTGGCCGCAGGGACTAGCGCGTACAATGAGCAGTTCTTC,17,many,TRBJ2-1,TRBD2,TRBV5-1
CASRAGSYEQYF,TGTGCCAGCAGGGCGGGATCCTACGAGCAGTACTTC,12,many,TRBJ2-7,.,TRBV2
CSARVLAGGYEQYF,TGCAGTGCTAGAGTGCTAGCGGGAGGCTACGAGCAGTACTTC,14,many,TRBJ2-7,TRBD2,TRBV20-1
CSARSSMNTEAFF,TGCAGTGCTAGGTCTAGTATGAACACTGAAGCTTTCTTT,13,many,TRBJ1-1,.,TRBV20-1
CASIDTGAGNEQFF,TGTGCCAGCATCGACACAGGGGCTGGGAATGAGCAGTTCTTC,14,.,TRBJ2-1,TRBD1,TRBV7-9
CSVARGSASTDTQYF,TGCAGCGTTGCCCGGGGAAGCGCTAGCACAGATACGCAGTATTTT,15,.,TRBJ2-3,.,TRBV29-1
CASSYSGGYTDTQYF,TGTGCCAGCAGTTATTCCGGGGGGTACACAGATACGCAGTATTTT,15,.,TRBJ2-3,TRBD2,TRBV6-5
CASRRTSGRGGTDTQYF,TGTGCCAGCAGACGGACTAGCGGGAGAGGAGGCACAGATACGCAGTATTTT,17,.,TRBJ2-3,TRBD2,TRBV7-9
CSAKDRPYEQYF,TGCAGTGCTAAGGACAGACCCTACGAGCAGTACTTC,12,many,TRBJ2-7,.,TRBV20-1
CSVEPGAYNEQFF,TGCAGCGTTGAGCCAGGGGCCTACAATGAGCAGTTCTTC,13,.,TRBJ2-1,.,TRBV29-1
CASSFNLMDTQYF,TGTGCCAGCAGCTTTAACCTTATGGATACGCAGTATTTT,13,.,TRBJ2-3,.,TRBV7-2
CAISEPGGTTNEQYF,TGTGCCATCAGTGAGCCGGGGGGGACTACGAACGAGCAGTACTTC,15,few,TRBJ2-7,TRBD2,TRBV10-3
CASSELSVEQFF,TGTGCCAGCAGTGAATTAAGCGTCGAGCAGTTCTTC,12,many,TRBJ2-1,.,TRBV2
CASQTGAYYGYTF,TGTGCCAGCCAAACCGGGGCCTACTATGGCTACACCTTC,13,many,TRBJ1-2,.,TRBV2
CATTFGGLLPYGYTF,TGTGCCACCACGTTTGGGGGCTTACTGCCTTATGGCTACACCTTC,15,.,TRBJ1-2,.,TRBV10-3
CASSWPGQGGNEQYF,TGCGCCAGCAGCTGGCCGGGACAGGGCGGCAACGAGCAGTACTTC,15,few,TRBJ2-7,TRBD1,TRBV5-1
CASSQDYKGEAFF,TGCGCCAGCAGCCAAGATTACAAGGGTGAAGCTTTCTTT,13,few,TRBJ1-1,.,TRBV4-3
CASSIRAGVAEQYF,TGTGCCAGTAGTATCCGAGCGGGAGTGGCCGAGCAGTACTTC,14,many,TRBJ2-7,TRBD2,TRBV19
CATSSLIQVDQDEQYF,TGTGCCACCAGCTCTCTGATACAGGTGGACCAGGACGAGCAGTACTTC,16,few,TRBJ2-7,.,TRBV15
CASNLIPNQPQHF,TGTGCCAGCAACCTTATCCCTAATCAGCCCCAGCATTTT,13,.,TRBJ1-5,.,TRBV7-8
CSAKGGGSETQYF,TGCAGTGCTAAGGGGGGCGGGAGCGAGACCCAGTACTTC,13,few,TRBJ2-5,.,TRBV20-1
CASSYSTGTRGTEAFF,TGTGCCAGCAGTTACTCAACAGGGACCCGGGGCACTGAAGCTTTCTTT,16,many,TRBJ1-1,.,TRBV6-5
CSAILKNEQFF,TGCAGTGCGATTTTAAAAAATGAGCAGTTCTTC,11,few,TRBJ2-1,.,TRBV20-1
CASSTTSGRASYEQYF,TGTGCCAGCAGCACGACTAGCGGGAGGGCCAGCTACGAGCAGTACTTC,16,many,TRBJ2-7,TRBD2,TRBV7-2
CASSGGSTMNTEAFF,TGTGCCAGCAGCGGGGGAAGTACGATGAACACTGAAGCTTTCTTT,15,.,TRBJ1-1,.,TRBV6-1
CASADRGVDQPQHF,TGTGCCAGCGCGGACAGGGGGGTTGATCAGCCCCAGCATTTT,14,many,TRBJ1-5,TRBD1,TRBV27
CASRYTSGEKLFF,TGTGCCAGCAGATACACCAGCGGGGAAAAACTGTTTTTT,13,.,TRBJ1-4,.,TRBV12-3/TRBV12-4
CASSAGTGGRATEAFF,TGTGCCAGCAGCGCCGGGACAGGGGGCAGGGCCACTGAAGCTTTCTTT,16,few,TRBJ1-1,TRBD1,TRBV7-3
CSARAWTSAYEQYF,TGCAGTGCTAGAGCTTGGACATCCGCCTACGAGCAGTACTTC,14,.,TRBJ2-7,.,TRBV20-1
CASSELAGYAFF,TGCGCCAGCAGTGAGTTGGCAGGGTACGCTTTCTTT,12,few,TRBJ1-1,.,TRBV10-2
CASRPWTGPNTEAFF,TGTGCCAGCAGACCTTGGACAGGACCGAACACTGAAGCTTTCTTT,15,few,TRBJ1-1,TRBD1,TRBV12-3/TRBV12-4
CASSSSGRGREQYF,TGTGCCAGCAGTTCTAGCGGGAGGGGGAGGGAGCAGTACTTC,14,.,TRBJ2-7,TRBD2,TRBV27
CASSVQGDNSPLHF,TGTGCCAGCAGCGTACAGGGGGATAATTCACCCCTCCACTTT,14,few,TRBJ1-6,TRBD1,TRBV9
CASSKGPGGPYEQYF,TGTGCCAGCAGCAAAGGGCCAGGGGGCCCCTACGAGCAGTACTTC,15,many,TRBJ2-7,TRBD1,TRBV6-1
CASSEGHSFSYEQYF,TGTGCCAGCAGTGAGGGACACTCATTCTCCTACGAGCAGTACTTC,15,few,TRBJ2-7,.,TRBV2
CASSPSGSIDNEQFF,TGCGCCAGCAGCCCGAGCGGGAGTATCGACAATGAGCAGTTCTTC,15,few,TRBJ2-1,TRBD2,TRBV4-1
CASSLTGLALGYEQYF,TGTGCCAGCAGCTTAACAGGACTAGCCCTGGGCTACGAGCAGTACTTC,16,.,TRBJ2-7,TRBD2,TRBV7-2
CATSFPGLAESPDTQYF,TGTGCCACCAGCTTCCCGGGACTAGCGGAATCCCCAGATACGCAGTATTTT,17,.,TRBJ2-3,TRBD2,TRBV24-1
CASSLDPYEQFF,TGCGCCAGCAGCTTGGACCCCTATGAGCAGTTCTTC,12,.,TRBJ2-1,.,TRBV5-1
CASSIPGQGRDTQYF,TGTGCCAGTAGTATTCCCGGACAGGGGAGAGATACGCAGTATTTT,15,.,TRBJ2-3,TRBD1,TRBV19